The 19 T cell receptor beta chains listed next were all sequenced from one sample in a study of lymphopenia after photon versus proton radiotherapy. Produced via immunoSEQ multiplex PCR; TCRdb's table is partial and in-frame only. The profile shows 52,000 or so clones, 80% to 95% of them singletons. Material: peripheral blood, obtained from a patient treated with photon-based radiotherapy. The receptors here all came from a woman aged 40-49 years with cholangiocarcinoma.

The J gene is TRBJ2-2, the V gene TRBV28; D is undetermined. This CDR3 region has 12 residues. CDR1 is MDHEN and CDR2 is SYDVKM in the germline V gene. V lost 2 bases and J 4 bases, leaving 2 bases between the germline ends. The CDR3 region is CASSLTTGELFF. The DNA of the CDR3 is TGTGCCAGCAGTTTAACCACCGGGGAGCTGTTTTTT.

The chain has TRBV5-1 and TRBJ2-1; TRBD2 agrees at 7 bases. With 6 bases clipped from V and 4 bases from J, the junction kept 7 bases outside the gene matches. The CDR3 is 14 amino acids. Germline-derived CDR1 and CDR2 are SGHRS and YFSETQ. The CDR3 here is CASKGTTLYNEQFF. The CDR3 DNA reads as TGCGCCAGCAAGGGGACTACCCTATACAATGAGCAGTTCTTC. The complete variable domain, with remaining parts taken from reference TRBV5-1 and TRBJ2-1, reads KAGVTQTPRYLIKTRGQQVTLSCSPISGHRSVSWYQQTPGQGLQFLFEYFSETQRNKGNFPGRFSGRQFSNSRSEMNVSTLELGDSALYLCASKGTTLYNEQFFGPGTRLTVL.

V is TRBV2 and J is TRBJ2-5, with D perhaps matching TRBD1 (6 bases). The V and J ends lost 5 bases and 9 bases respectively, with 19 bases between them. This CDR3 is 14 amino acids long. Germline CDR1 reads SNHLY; CDR2 reads FYNNEI. Here the CDR3 reads CASSPPSGSGAQYF. As DNA, the CDR3 is TGTGCCAGCAGTCCACCTTCGGGATCAGGGGCCCAGTACTTC.

The chain has TRBV6-1 and TRBJ1-5; 8 bases match TRBD1. V gave up 1 base and J gave up 4 bases; unmatched junction bases: 0. The CDR3 loop spans 14 amino acids. Germline V CDR1 and CDR2: MNHNS, SASEGT. CDR3 amino acids: CASSEGTGNQPQHF. The DNA for the CDR3 is TGTGCCAGCAGTGAAGGGACAGGGAATCAGCCCCAGCATTTT.

This clone was recorded once. This chain joins TRBV9 and TRBJ2-1, with D tentatively TRBD1 (5 bases). Germline V gene sequence: CDR1 SGDLS, CDR2 YYNGEE. V lost 0 bases to trimming and J lost 9 bases, with 10 bases between them. This CDR3 has 13 amino acids. The CDR3 nucleotides read TGTGCCAGCAGCGTAGAAGGTACAGGTGAGCAGTTCTTC. Translating gives CASSVEGTGEQFF.

This clone showed up just once. The DNA of the CDR3 is TGTGCCAGCAGCCCCTGGGGGGACAGACGGAATGGCTACACCTTC. Its translation is CASSPWGDRRNGYTF. V gene TRBV7-8 combines with J gene TRBJ1-2, with 7 nucleotides matching TRBD1. The CDR3 spans 15 residues. Germline-derived CDR1 and CDR2 are SGHVS and FQNEAQ. V shed 5 bases and J 6 bases; nucleotides not matched to a gene: 12. The full variable domain, with the rest looked up from reference TRBV7-8 and TRBJ1-2, is GAGVSQSPRYKVAKRGQDVALRCDPISGHVSLFWYQQALGQGPEFLTYFQNEAQLDKSGLPSDRFFAERPEGSVSTLKIQRTQQEDSAVYLCASSPWGDRRNGYTFGSGTRLTVV.

The chain is built from TRBV6-1 and TRBJ1-5; D gene uncertain. Germline assignment: CDR1 MNHNS and CDR2 SASEGT. The V end lost 0 bases, the J end lost 7 bases, and 10 bases lay between the germline ends. CDR3 size: 14 residues. DNA of the CDR3: TGTGCCAGCAGTGAAGCTGATGGGCTCCAGCCCCAGCATTTT. Its translation: CASSEADGLQPQHF.

The chain uses TRBV25-1 and TRBJ2-2; TRBD1 agrees at 7 bases. V trimming: 4 bases; J trimming: 7 bases; junction bases outside the gene matches: 9. This CDR3 contains 15 residues. CDR1 and CDR2 (germline): MGHDK, SYGVNS. Written as DNA, the CDR3 is TGTGCCAGCAGTGCCGCCGACAGGGTGAACGGGGAGCTGTTTTTT. As protein: CASSAADRVNGELFF. The full variable domain, completed using reference TRBV25-1 and TRBJ2-2, is EADIYQTPRYLVIGTGKKITLECSQTMGHDKMYWYQQDPGMELHLIHYSYGVNSTEKGDLSSESTVSRIRTEHFPLTLESARPSHTSQYLCASSAADRVNGELFFGEGSRLTVL.

The CDR3 protein is CATTTRESTSYEQFF. The CDR3 coding sequence is TGTGCCACCACCACAAGGGAATCCACCTCATATGAGCAGTTCTTC. The chain recombines TRBV15 with TRBJ2-1, with D uncertain. The V end lost 7 bases, the J end lost 8 bases, and 21 bases lay between the germline ends. The CDR3 consists of 15 residues. Germline CDR1 and CDR2: LNHNV and YYDKDF (reference sequence).

The V call is TRBV6-1, the J call TRBJ1-3; no reliable D call. The CDR3 consists of 15 residues. The germline V gene encodes CDR1 MNHNS and CDR2 SASEGT. Deletions cut 6 bases from V and 1 base from J, with 13 bases between. CDR3 nucleotide sequence: TGTGCCAGCAGCCCGACATCCACGTCTGGAAACACCATATATTTT. As protein: CASSPTSTSGNTIYF.

The chain is built from TRBV6-6 and TRBJ1-5; tentatively, D is TRBD1 (6 bases). Between the trimmed V and J ends, which lost 6 bases and 5 bases, there was a span of 17 bases. The CDR3 is made up of 15 amino acids. From germline, CDR1 is MNHNY and CDR2 SVGAGI (reference sequence). Written as DNA, the CDR3 is TGTGCCAGCAGAAACGGGGGGGGCTGGCATCAGCCCCAGCATTTT. Protein sequence: CASRNGGGWHQPQHF.

This clone came up once. This rearrangement joins TRBV9 to TRBJ2-1; 8 nucleotides align to TRBD1. The CDR3 sequence is 15 residues long. With 3 bases clipped from V and 4 bases from J, the junction kept 6 bases outside the gene matches. The germline gives CDR1 SGDLS, CDR2 YYNGEE. CDR3 sequence (DNA): TGTGCCAGCAGCGCCTCCGGGACAGGTTACAATGAGCAGTTCTTC. This encodes CASSASGTGYNEQFF.

This rearrangement joins TRBV2 to TRBJ2-3, with 10 bases that match TRBD1. CDR1 SNHLY and CDR2 FYNNEI come from the germline V gene. J was trimmed by 3 bases and V by 11 bases; bases with no gene match: 8. This CDR3 contains 14 residues. CDR3 in DNA: TGTGCCGTCCACCGGGACAGGGGTACAGATACGCAGTATTTT. This encodes CAVHRDRGTDTQYF. Full variable domain (missing parts from reference TRBV2 and TRBJ2-3): EPEVTQTPSHQVTQMGQEVILRCVPISNHLYFYWYRQILGQKVEFLVSFYNNEISEKSEIFDDQFSVERPDGSNFTLKIRSTKLEDSAMYFCAVHRDRGTDTQYFGPGTRLTVL.

The V and J genes are TRBV18 and TRBJ1-1; TRBD1 matches at 8 bases. The trim removed 2 bases at V and 1 base at J, leaving 6 bases unmatched. The V gene's germline CDR1 is KGHSH and CDR2 LQKENI. The length of the CDR3 is 16 residues. As DNA, the CDR3 is TGTGCCAGCTCACCATCGGGACAGGAGAGGAACACTGAAGCTTTCTTT. Translated: CASSPSGQERNTEAFF.

This chain joins TRBV21-1 and TRBJ2-3. TRBV21-1 represents a pseudogene. The CDR3 is 15 residues long. The CDR3 region is CASSPGHLSTDTQYF. The CDR3 DNA is TGTGCCAGCAGCCCCGGGCACCTCAGCACAGATACGCAGTATTTT.

J is TRBJ2-7 and V is TRBV6-5; possibly TRBD2 for D (6 bases). V dropped 2 bases and J dropped 5 bases, with 16 bases sitting between them. Germline-derived CDR1 and CDR2 are MNHEY and SVGAGI. The CDR3 sequence is 15 residues long. The CDR3 spells CASSYERGGKDEQYF. DNA for the CDR3: TGTGCCAGCAGTTACGAGAGGGGAGGTAAAGACGAGCAGTACTTC.

As regards this clone: One end of the junction does not line up with germline, which may come from a read error. In DNA, the CDR3 is TGTGCTAGCAGCTTAGGGCCGGGAGAGGTTACCGGGGAGCTGTTTTTT. This codes for CASSLGPGEVTGELFF. The chain recombines TRBV7-7 with TRBJ2-2, with D possibly being TRBD2 (6 bases). Germline V gene lookup returns CDR1 SSHAT and CDR2 FNYEAQ (reference sequence). There are 16 residues in the CDR3.

The chain employs TRBV28 and TRBJ2-1, with D possibly being TRBD1 (5 bases). The CDR3 consists of 17 residues. Germline assignment: CDR1 MDHEN and CDR2 SYDVKM. Trimming pared 4 bases from V and 0 bases from J, leaving 16 bases between. Here the CDR3 reads CASSSNPPRGSYNEQFF. DNA of the CDR3: TGTGCCAGCAGTTCTAACCCCCCAAGGGGCTCCTACAATGAGCAGTTCTTC.

About this clone itself: The same CDR3 also results from other DNA sequences found in this sample. V is TRBV29-1 and J is TRBJ1-1; perhaps TRBD1 as D (6 bases). The CDR3 runs to 13 residues. Looked up from germline, CDR1 is SQVTM and CDR2 is ANQGSEA. V lost 5 bases and J 0 bases, leaving 10 bases between the germline ends. The DNA for the CDR3 is TGCAGCGTTACTCAGGGGTTGAACACTGAAGCTTTCTTT. Protein sequence: CSVTQGLNTEAFF.